The 2 T cell receptor beta chains in this list originate from one sample, sequenced in a study of blood T cell repertoires in COVID-19. Libraries were prepared by immunoSEQ multiplex PCR; TCRdb keeps only in-frame clonotypes and omits some of them. This sample has about 76,000 clones; roughly four fifths occur once, and the top ten carry 27%. The sequenced material came from peripheral blood. These receptors all come from a human donor in a cohort sampled during active COVID-19.

The chain couples TRBV10-1 to TRBJ2-1, with a weak D call TRBD1 (6 bases). V was pared by 0 bases and J by 15 bases, with 15 bases between. The CDR3 contains 13 residues. Looked up from germline, CDR1 is WNHNN and CDR2 is SYGVQD (reference sequence). The CDR3 loop is CASSESEQGVWFF. CDR3 DNA: TGCGCCAGCAGTGAGTCGGAACAGGGAGTATGGTTCTTC.

As DNA, the CDR3 is TGTGCCAGCTCTGGCCCAGGGGGCACTGAAGCTTTCTTT. Encoded protein: CASSGPGGTEAFF. The gene calls are TRBV6-5 and TRBJ1-1, with TRBD1 identical over 7 bases. Germline V gene data show CDR1 as MNHEY and CDR2 as SVGAGI. V was pared by 8 bases and J by 4 bases, with 7 bases of the junction left unmatched. The CDR3 consists of 13 residues.